These T cell receptor beta chains were read from a single sample in a study of T cells in Graves' hyperthyroidism and ophthalmopathy. TCRdb reprocessed the multiplex PCR reads with MiXCR, giving one entry per CDR3 protein. Among about 300,000 distinct CDR3 sequences listed, under 30% were seen once. Sequenced material: blood. The origin of the receptors is a man between 35 and 55 years old with Graves' hyperthyroidism that later progressed to Graves' ophthalmopathy. CDR3s include the opening cysteine and the closing phenylalanine or tryptophan. A D gene is named only where the DNA matches it firmly. Size values are once, few and many counts, or a class for expanded clones, and some rows have none.

J | D | V | size | CDR3
TRBJ1-2 | . | TRBV30 | many | CAWTPETYGYTF
TRBJ1-2 | TRBD1 | TRBV6-2/TRBV6-3 | many | CASSYGSLGTGVYDYGYTF
TRBJ1-1 | . | TRBV12-3/TRBV12-4 | many | CASSLARLQGSEAFF
TRBJ1-2 | . | TRBV5-1 | many | CASSPHGTISEVNYGYTF
TRBJ2-7 | . | TRBV12-3/TRBV12-4 | . | CASSLTHYEQYF
TRBJ1-5 | TRBD1 | TRBV5-1 | . | CASSLDPGQGHQPQHF
TRBJ1-5 | . | TRBV6-5 | many | CAIKTPNQPQHF
TRBJ2-5 | . | TRBV3-1 | many | CASSQPGEQETQYF
TRBJ2-7 | . | TRBV20-1 | . | CSAIQSDPYEQYF
TRBJ2-7 | TRBD1 | TRBV6-2/TRBV6-3 | . | CASKTGNYEQYF
TRBJ1-5 | . | TRBV6-2/TRBV6-3 | many | CASSYSSRNQPQHF